This TCR beta chain was sequenced for a study of T cells expressing NK-cell markers. About the study: Just one sequenced donor of eight was HCMV-seronegative, while seven were seropositive. Whole-study results and caveats: Each of over 5 donors carried dominant NKG2C+ clonotypes accounting for roughly 1.0-7.5% of CD8+ T cells. The leading position in the CD3+CD56-NKG2C+ fraction of several donors also went to these clonotypes.

TCRdb reprocessed the 5' RACE reads, with one entry per CDR3 protein and no DNA. Reported are some 300,000 distinct CDR3 sequences; the ten largest clones contain approximately 0.39%. The CDR3 runs 17 residues. Germline-derived CDR1 and CDR2 are PRHDT and FYEKMQ (reference sequence). With regard to this clonotype: Its antigen is still unknown.

The chain combines TRBV13 with TRBJ2-3; without DNA, the TCRdb call of TRBD1 cannot be checked. The sequence derives from a man younger than 30 in good health. Sequencing used blood T cells: a sorted CD56 or NKG2C T cell subset, CD4+ or CD8+ T cells, or bulk PBMC T cells (not recorded which). The chain's CDR3 is CASSSPTRQSSTDTQYF.